The table lists the clone carrying this T cell receptor beta chain with a count of one. Its specificity is unknown. This entry is derived from a study of Tregs in tolerant kidney transplant recipients. Notes on the study in general: The most relevant donor-specific Treg TCRbeta repertoire apparently came from expansion with activated donor B cells. Biological reproducibility was not directly addressed in this study. Findings come from small patient numbers and require larger validation.

TCRdb keeps only in-frame clones here, not all; method: immunoSEQ multiplex PCR. The sample has around 61,000 clones, more than 75% seen once. Mixed chimerism was transient after nonmyeloablative marrow transplants from related graft donors. Unstimulated regulatory T cells (CD4+CD25+CD127-), CD4+CD25- non-regulatory cells, CD4 and CD8 cells were FACS-sorted from thawed PBMCs. Germline loops: CDR1 SGHVS, CDR2 FQNEAQ. The CDR3 has 15 amino acids. J was trimmed by 5 bases and V by 0 bases; bases with no gene match: 6. The specimen comprised CD4+ T cells from blood (PBMCs), sampled 6 months after the transplant. This sequence was found in a human patient who received a combined kidney and bone marrow transplant. Some T cells may arise from the graft donor. This chain connects TRBV7-8 to TRBJ1-1, with TRBD1 matching 7 bases. The CDR3 here is CASSLAQGFGTEAFF. Written as DNA, the CDR3 is TGTGCCAGCAGCTTAGCACAGGGGTTCGGGACTGAAGCTTTCTTT.